These 20 T cell receptor beta chains were sequenced from one sample in a study of OX40 agonist ivuxolimab in advanced cancers. The table came from immunoSEQ multiplex PCR; TCRdb's copy has only in-frame clones and leaves some out. The sample shows roughly 43,000 clones, approximately 83% of them seen only once. The sequencing used CD4+ or CD8+ T cells sorted from blood, collected in a trial of the OX40 agonist ivuxolimab. The receptors shown here come from an adult with an advanced solid tumor such as melanoma, head and neck, liver or kidney cancer.

The sample holds one count of this clone. The chain uses TRBV9 and TRBJ2-1; possibly TRBD2 for D (5 bases). CDR3 length: 17 amino acids. From germline, CDR1 is SGDLS and CDR2 YYNGEE. Trimming pared 4 bases from V and 1 base from J, leaving 18 bases between. CDR3 DNA sequence: TGTGCCAGCAGCCCTCGACTAAGGACCAGTTCCTACAATGAGCAGTTCTTC. The encoded protein is CASSPRLRTSSYNEQFF.

The chain joins TRBV5-6 to TRBJ2-3; 10 positions match TRBD2. Germline trimming cut 4 bases from V and 6 bases from J; bases unmatched to any gene: 5. CDR1 and CDR2 from the germline V gene are SGHDT and YYEEEE. The CDR3 length is 14 residues. The CDR3 here is CASSLLAGVDTQYF. The CDR3 nucleotides read TGTGCCAGCAGCCTCCTAGCGGGAGTGGATACGCAGTATTTT.

The chain's CDR3 is CATSRQITGRDQPQHF. The DNA of the CDR3 is TGTGCCACCAGCAGGCAAATCACAGGGAGGGATCAGCCCCAGCATTTT. This chain links TRBV15 with TRBJ1-5, with D perhaps matching TRBD1 (6 bases). The CDR3 contains 16 residues. From germline, CDR1 is LNHNV and CDR2 YYDKDF (reference sequence). V gave up 3 bases and J gave up 5 bases, with 17 bases separating them.

The chain joins TRBV28 to TRBJ1-5, with D maybe TRBD1 (6 bases). V was shortened by 2 bases and J by 4 bases, with 12 bases between the two germline ends. This CDR3 region has 15 residues. CDR1 is MDHEN, CDR2 SYDVKM, per germline. The CDR3 region has the DNA TGTGCCAGCAGTTTAAGGGGGGCCCCAAATCAGCCCCAGCATTTT. This sequence encodes CASSLRGAPNQPQHF. Full variable domain (outside the CDR3, taken from reference TRBV28 and TRBJ1-5): DVKVTQSSRYLVKRTGEKVFLECVQDMDHENMFWYRQDPGLGLRLIYFSYDVKMKEKGDIPEGYSVSREKKERFSLILESASTNQTSMYLCASSLRGAPNQPQHFGDGTRLSIL.

The chain carries TRBV11-2 and TRBJ2-1, with 7 bases that match TRBD2. Germline-derived CDR1 and CDR2 are SGHAT and FQNNGV. This CDR3 region has 16 residues. The V segment lost 0 bases and the J segment 4 bases; nucleotides outside the gene matches: 6. The CDR3 DNA reads TGTGCCAGCAGCTTAGAGGGAGGGATCCCATACAATGAGCAGTTCTTC. Translating gives CASSLEGGIPYNEQFF.

The V gene is TRBV5-1, the J gene TRBJ2-2; perhaps D is TRBD1 or TRBD2 (5 bases each). CDR1 SGHRS and CDR2 YFSETQ come from the germline V gene. V shed 5 bases and J shed 0 bases, with 11 bases lying between them. The CDR3 is 15 amino acids. The CDR3 here is CASSSGLPNTGELFF. The CDR3 DNA sequence: TGCGCCAGCAGTTCGGGGCTACCGAACACCGGGGAGCTGTTTTTT.

The CDR3 is CASSNTPGANVLTF. CDR3 bases: TGTGCCAGCAGTAATACCCCTGGGGCCAACGTCCTGACTTTC. This chain links TRBV5-5 with TRBJ2-6; D unclear. V lost 5 bases and J lost 2, with 8 bases in between. The CDR3 runs 14 residues. Germline V gives CDR1 SGHKS, CDR2 YYEKEE (reference sequence).

Written as DNA, the CDR3 is TGTGCCAGTGGGGTTAGGCGTGGTTCCCGACCTTCTGGGGCCAACGTCCTGACTTTC. Amino acids: CASGVRRGSRPSGANVLTF. The chain uses TRBV19 and TRBJ2-6; D gene ambiguous. Trimming removed 8 bases at V and 1 base at J, with 24 bases between. Looked up from germline, CDR1 is LNHDA and CDR2 is SQIVND (reference sequence). The CDR3 runs 19 residues.

J is TRBJ1-1 and V is TRBV2; TRBD1 aligns across 8 bases. Losses at the gene ends were 6 bases for V and 4 bases for J; bases not matched to a gene: 7. Germline-derived CDR1 and CDR2 are SNHLY and FYNNEI. This CDR3 contains 14 residues. The CDR3 DNA reads TGTGCCAGCAGGGACAGGGCAGTTGGCACTGAAGCTTTCTTT. Residues: CASRDRAVGTEAFF.

The rearrangement joins TRBV18 to TRBJ2-1; D perhaps matches TRBD2 (6 bases). The V end was cut by 0 bases, the J end by 9 bases, with 15 bases between. CDR3 size: 15 residues. The germline V gene has CDR1 KGHSH and CDR2 LQKENI. The CDR3 region has the DNA TGTGCCAGCTCACCACCGACGACGGGAGCAAGTGAGCAGTTCTTC. Amino acids: CASSPPTTGASEQFF. The full variable domain, rest sourced from reference TRBV18 and TRBJ2-1, is NAGVMQNPRHLVRRRGQEARLRCSPMKGHSHVYWYRQLPEEGLKFMVYLQKENIIDESGMPKERFSAEFPKEGPSILRIQQVVRGDSAAYFCASSPPTTGASEQFFGPGTRLTVL.

This chain links TRBV11-3 with TRBJ1-2; D gene uncertain. V dropped 7 bases and J dropped 1 base, with 13 bases sitting between them. The CDR3 covers 14 residues. From germline, CDR1 is SGHNT and CDR2 YENEEA. The CDR3 nucleotides read TGTGCCAGCACCCCGCTGGGCAGTAACTATGGCTACACCTTC. Its protein product is CASTPLGSNYGYTF. Supplemented by reference TRBV11-3 and TRBJ1-2, the full variable domain reads EAGVVQSPRYKIIEKKQPVAFWCNPISGHNTLYWYLQNLGQGPELLIRYENEEAVDDSQLPKDRFSAERLKGVDSTLKIQPAELGDSAVYLCASTPLGSNYGYTFGSGTRLTVV.

The chain joins TRBV6-1 to TRBJ2-7; D is uncertain. Germline CDR1 MNHNS, CDR2 SASEGT. The V end was cut by 2 bases, the J end by 0 bases, with 14 bases between. The CDR3 consists of 16 residues. The CDR3 reads CASSERLGTVSYEQYF. For the CDR3, the DNA is TGTGCCAGCAGTGAACGCCTAGGTACAGTCTCCTACGAGCAGTACTTC.

There are a few counts of this clone. The rearrangement uses TRBV6-6 and TRBJ2-3; 8 nucleotides agree with TRBD1. V shed 4 bases, J shed 8 bases, and the junction held 8 bases outside the gene matches. Germline values: CDR1 MNHNY, CDR2 SVGAGI (reference sequence). The CDR3 length is 14 residues. The CDR3 reads CASSSGGAALTQYF. CDR3 coding DNA: TGTGCCAGCAGTTCAGGGGGCGCGGCCCTTACGCAGTATTTT.

J is TRBJ2-1 and V is TRBV11-2; D could derive from TRBD1 or TRBD2 (5 bases each). CDR1 and CDR2 from the germline V gene are SGHAT and FQNNGV. The CDR3 consists of 12 residues. Trimming removed 4 bases at V and 8 bases at J, with 9 bases between. The CDR3 region has the DNA TGTGCCAGCAGCTCGGTGGGGGATGAGCAGTTCTTC. It yields the protein CASSSVGDEQFF.

This clone appeared once. The chain carries TRBV25-1 and TRBJ2-3; no definite D call. With 4 bases removed from V and 0 bases from J, the gap between germline ends came to 5 bases. The CDR3 sequence is 13 residues long. Germline CDR1 is MGHDK and CDR2 is SYGVNS. The CDR3 nucleotides read TGTGCCAGCAGTGGACTTAGCACAGATACGCAGTATTTT. It encodes CASSGLSTDTQYF.

The chain links TRBV11-3 to TRBJ2-3, with TRBD2 matching over 10 bases. J gave up 1 base and V 2 bases, and 6 bases lay outside the gene matches. CDR1 and CDR2 (germline): SGHNT, YENEEA. The CDR3 length is 17 residues. The CDR3 bases are TGTGCCAGCAGCTTACTTCCAGCGGGAGGGCGCACAGATACGCAGTATTTT. Residues: CASSLLPAGGRTDTQYF.

V gene TRBV28 combines with J gene TRBJ2-3, with D possibly TRBD2 on 5 matching bases. Germline V CDR1 and CDR2: MDHEN, SYDVKM. The V end was cut by 3 bases, the J end by 2 bases, with 9 bases between. The CDR3 loop spans 14 amino acids. Here the CDR3 DNA reads TGTGCCAGCAGTTTCAACGGGGACACAGATACGCAGTATTTT. As protein: CASSFNGDTDTQYF.

The J gene is TRBJ2-7, the V gene TRBV18, with D maybe TRBD1 (6 bases). Germline CDR1 KGHSH, CDR2 LQKENI. Trimming removed 5 bases from V and 3 bases from J, with 20 bases in between. This CDR3 contains 16 residues. This CDR3 reads CASSSRQGRGGYEQYF. The DNA for the CDR3 is TGTGCCAGCTCATCGCGCCAGGGGAGAGGGGGCTACGAGCAGTACTTC. Full variable domain (outside the CDR3, taken from reference TRBV18 and TRBJ2-7): NAGVMQNPRHLVRRRGQEARLRCSPMKGHSHVYWYRQLPEEGLKFMVYLQKENIIDESGMPKERFSAEFPKEGPSILRIQQVVRGDSAAYFCASSSRQGRGGYEQYFGPGTRLTVT.

This clone was seen more than once but under ten times. The chain has TRBV6-5 and TRBJ2-7; D perhaps matches TRBD1 (5 bases). Germline V CDR1 and CDR2: MNHEY, SVGAGI. The CDR3 covers 12 residues. Trimming took 6 bases from V and 7 from J, leaving 13 bases between them. The CDR3 reads CASSPDTGEQYF. DNA for the CDR3: TGTGCCAGCAGCCCGGACACTGGAGAGCAGTACTTC.

This chain joins TRBV7-2 and TRBJ1-1, with TRBD1 as a possible D gene (5 bases). The CDR3 has 14 amino acids. Germline V gene data show CDR1 as SGHTA and CDR2 as FQGNSA. Trimming cost V 2 bases and J 4 bases, with 11 bases left between them. The CDR3 spells CASSLLGDPTEAFF. CDR3 DNA: TGTGCCAGCAGCTTATTAGGGGATCCCACTGAAGCTTTCTTT. Variable domain in full (rest from reference TRBV7-2 and TRBJ1-1): GAGVSQSPSNKVTEKGKDVELRCDPISGHTALYWYRQSLGQGLEFLIYFQGNSAPDKSGLPSDRFSAERTGGSVSTLTIQRTQQEDSAVYLCASSLLGDPTEAFFGQGTRLTVV.